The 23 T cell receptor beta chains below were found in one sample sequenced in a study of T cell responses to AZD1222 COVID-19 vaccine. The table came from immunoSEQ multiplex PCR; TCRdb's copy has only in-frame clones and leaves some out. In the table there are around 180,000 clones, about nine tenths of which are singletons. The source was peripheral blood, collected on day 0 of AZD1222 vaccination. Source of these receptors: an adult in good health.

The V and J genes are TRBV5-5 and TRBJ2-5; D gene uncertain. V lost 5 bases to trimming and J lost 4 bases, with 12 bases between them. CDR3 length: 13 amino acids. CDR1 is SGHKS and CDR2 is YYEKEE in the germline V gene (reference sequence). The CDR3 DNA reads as TGTGCCAGCAGTTTTGAGGTCCCAGAGACCCAGTACTTC. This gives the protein CASSFEVPETQYF.

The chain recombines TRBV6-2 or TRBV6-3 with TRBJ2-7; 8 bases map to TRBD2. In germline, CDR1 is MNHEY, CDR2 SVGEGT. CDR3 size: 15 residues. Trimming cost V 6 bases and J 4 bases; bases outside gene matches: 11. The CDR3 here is CASSGGAGGAYEQYF. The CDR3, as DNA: TGTGCCAGCAGCGGAGGGGCGGGGGGCGCTTACGAGCAGTACTTC.

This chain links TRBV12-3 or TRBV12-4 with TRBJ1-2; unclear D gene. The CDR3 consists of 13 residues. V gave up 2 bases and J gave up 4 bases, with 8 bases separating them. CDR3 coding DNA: TGTGCCAGCAGTTTAATTCGCTTCTATGGCTACACCTTC. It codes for CASSLIRFYGYTF.

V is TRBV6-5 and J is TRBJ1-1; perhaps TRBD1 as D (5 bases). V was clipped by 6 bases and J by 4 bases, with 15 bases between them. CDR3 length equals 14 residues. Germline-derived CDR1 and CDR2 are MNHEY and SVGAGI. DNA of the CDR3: TGTGCCAGCAGGCGCGGGGGTTCCCCCACTGAAGCTTTCTTT. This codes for CASRRGGSPTEAFF.

The CDR3 nucleotides are TGTGCTAGCTCTAGTAGAAATGCGGGGGGGGCCGCGAACACCGGGGAGCTGTTTTTT. Translation gives CASSSRNAGGAANTGELFF. V and J are TRBV12-5 and TRBJ2-2; 9 bases line up with TRBD2. This CDR3 comprises 19 residues. Germline CDR1 reads LGHNT; CDR2 reads FRNRAP. V shed 9 bases and J 0 bases; nucleotides not matched to a gene: 17.

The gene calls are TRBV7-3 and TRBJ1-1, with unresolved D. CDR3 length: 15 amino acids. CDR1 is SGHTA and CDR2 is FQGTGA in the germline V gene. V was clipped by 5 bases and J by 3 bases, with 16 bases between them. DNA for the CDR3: TGTGCCAGCAGCCCCGACGCCGGGGTTGACACTGAAGCTTTCTTT. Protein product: CASSPDAGVDTEAFF.

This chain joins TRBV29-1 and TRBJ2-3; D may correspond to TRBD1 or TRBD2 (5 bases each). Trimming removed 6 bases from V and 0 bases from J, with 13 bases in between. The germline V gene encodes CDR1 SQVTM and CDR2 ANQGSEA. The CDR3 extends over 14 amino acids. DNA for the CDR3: TGCAGCGTGCTACGGGACCGGAGCACAGATACGCAGTATTTT. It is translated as CSVLRDRSTDTQYF.

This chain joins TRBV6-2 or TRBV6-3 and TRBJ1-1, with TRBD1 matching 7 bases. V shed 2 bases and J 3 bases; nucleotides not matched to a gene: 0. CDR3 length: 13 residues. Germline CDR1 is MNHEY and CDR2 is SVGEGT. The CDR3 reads CASSYQGDTEAFF. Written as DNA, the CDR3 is TGTGCCAGCAGTTACCAGGGGGACACTGAAGCTTTCTTT.

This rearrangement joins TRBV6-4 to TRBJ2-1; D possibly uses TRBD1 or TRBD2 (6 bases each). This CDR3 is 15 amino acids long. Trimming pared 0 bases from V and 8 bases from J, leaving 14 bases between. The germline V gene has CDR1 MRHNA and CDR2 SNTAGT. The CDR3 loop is CASSDSGAGGYEQFF. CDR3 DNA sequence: TGTGCCAGCAGTGACTCCGGGGCCGGGGGCTATGAGCAGTTCTTC.

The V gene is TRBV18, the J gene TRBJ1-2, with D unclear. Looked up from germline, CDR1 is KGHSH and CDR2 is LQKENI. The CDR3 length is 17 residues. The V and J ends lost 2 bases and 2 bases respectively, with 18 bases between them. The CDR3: CASSPSAPATVNYGYTF. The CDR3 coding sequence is TGTGCCAGCTCACCATCGGCACCTGCCACCGTCAACTATGGCTACACCTTC.

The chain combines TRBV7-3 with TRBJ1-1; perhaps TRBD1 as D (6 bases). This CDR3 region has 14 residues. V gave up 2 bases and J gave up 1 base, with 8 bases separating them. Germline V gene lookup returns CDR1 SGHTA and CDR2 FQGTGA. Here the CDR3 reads CASSLGQRNTEAFF. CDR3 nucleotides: TGTGCCAGCAGCTTAGGACAGAGGAACACTGAAGCTTTCTTT.

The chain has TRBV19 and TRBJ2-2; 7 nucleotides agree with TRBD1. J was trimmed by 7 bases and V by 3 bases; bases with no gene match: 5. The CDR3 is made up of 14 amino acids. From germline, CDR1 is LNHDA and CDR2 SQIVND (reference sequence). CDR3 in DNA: TGTGCCAGTAGTATCGCAGGGGGAGTCGGGGAGCTGTTTTTT. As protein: CASSIAGGVGELFF.

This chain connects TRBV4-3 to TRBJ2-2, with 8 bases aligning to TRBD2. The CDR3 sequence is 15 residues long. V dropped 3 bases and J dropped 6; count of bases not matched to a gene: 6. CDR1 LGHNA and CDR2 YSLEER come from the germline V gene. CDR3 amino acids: CASSQAWTSSGELFF. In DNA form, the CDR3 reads TGCGCCAGCAGCCAGGCCTGGACTAGCTCCGGGGAGCTGTTTTTT.

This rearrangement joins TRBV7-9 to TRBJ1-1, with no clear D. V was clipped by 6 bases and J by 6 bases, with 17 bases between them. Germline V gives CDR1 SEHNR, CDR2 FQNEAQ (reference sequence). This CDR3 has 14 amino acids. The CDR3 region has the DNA TGTGCCAGCAGTCCCGCCGAGGGTTTCGCTGAAGCTTTCTTT. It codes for CASSPAEGFAEAFF.

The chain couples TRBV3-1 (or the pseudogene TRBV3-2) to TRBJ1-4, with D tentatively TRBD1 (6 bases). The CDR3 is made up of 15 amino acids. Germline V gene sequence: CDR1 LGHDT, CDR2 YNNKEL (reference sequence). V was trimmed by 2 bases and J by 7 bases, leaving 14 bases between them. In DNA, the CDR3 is TGTGCCAGCAGCCAACAACAGGGATTGGGTGAAAAACTGTTTTTT. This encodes CASSQQQGLGEKLFF.

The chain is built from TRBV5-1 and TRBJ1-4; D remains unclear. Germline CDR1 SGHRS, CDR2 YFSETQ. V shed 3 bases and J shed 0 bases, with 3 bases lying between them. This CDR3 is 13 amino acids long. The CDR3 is CASSSPTNEKLFF. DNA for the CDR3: TGCGCCAGCAGCTCCCCAACTAATGAAAAACTGTTTTTT.

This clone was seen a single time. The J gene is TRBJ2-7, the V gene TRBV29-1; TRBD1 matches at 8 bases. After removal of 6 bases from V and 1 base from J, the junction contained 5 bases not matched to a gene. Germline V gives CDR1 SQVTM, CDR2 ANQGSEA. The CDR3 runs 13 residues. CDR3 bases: TGCAGCGTCCGGACAGGGCCATCCTACGAGCAGTACTTC. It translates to CSVRTGPSYEQYF.

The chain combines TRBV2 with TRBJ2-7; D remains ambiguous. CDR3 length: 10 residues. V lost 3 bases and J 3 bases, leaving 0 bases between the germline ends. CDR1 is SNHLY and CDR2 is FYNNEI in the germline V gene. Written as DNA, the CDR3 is TGTGCCAGCAGTGACTACGAGCAGTACTTC. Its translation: CASSDYEQYF.

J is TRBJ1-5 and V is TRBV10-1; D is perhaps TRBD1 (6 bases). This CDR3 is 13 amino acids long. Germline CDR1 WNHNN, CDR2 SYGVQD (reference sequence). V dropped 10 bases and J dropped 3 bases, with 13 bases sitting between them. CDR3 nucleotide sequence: TGCGCCAACCCGGGACAAACCAATCAGCCCCAGCATTTT. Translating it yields CANPGQTNQPQHF.

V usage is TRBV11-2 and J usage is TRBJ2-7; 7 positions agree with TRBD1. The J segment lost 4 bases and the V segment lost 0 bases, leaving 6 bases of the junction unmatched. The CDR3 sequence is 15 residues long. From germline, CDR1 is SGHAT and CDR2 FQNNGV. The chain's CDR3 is CASSLEPGQFYEQYF. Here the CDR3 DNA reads TGTGCCAGCAGCTTAGAACCGGGACAGTTTTACGAGCAGTACTTC.

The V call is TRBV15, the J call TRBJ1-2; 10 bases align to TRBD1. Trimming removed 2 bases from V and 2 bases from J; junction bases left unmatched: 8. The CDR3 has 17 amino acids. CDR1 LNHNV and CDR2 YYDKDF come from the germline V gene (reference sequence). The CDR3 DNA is TGTGCCACCAGCAGACACGGGACAGGGGCGTCGAACTATGGCTACACCTTC. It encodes CATSRHGTGASNYGYTF.

This CDR3 is CASIEQGEGQPQHF. The CDR3 DNA reads TGTGCCAGCATAGAACAGGGAGAAGGTCAGCCCCAGCATTTT. This chain connects TRBV28 to TRBJ1-5; possible D gene TRBD1, 6 bases. The V gene lost 7 bases and the J gene lost 6 bases, with 16 bases spanning the gap. The CDR3 contains 14 residues. In germline, CDR1 is MDHEN, CDR2 SYDVKM.

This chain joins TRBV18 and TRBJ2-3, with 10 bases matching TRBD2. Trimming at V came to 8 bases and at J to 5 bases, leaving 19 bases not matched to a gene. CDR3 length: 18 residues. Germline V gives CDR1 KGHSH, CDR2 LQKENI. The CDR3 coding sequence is TGTGCCAGCGCTCACTCCCGCCAAGCGGGGGGGCCGGGAGATACGCAGTATTTT. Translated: CASAHSRQAGGPGDTQYF.